This paragraph covers one T cell receptor beta chain sequence. Germline CDR1 is LNHNV and CDR2 is YYDKDF (reference sequence). Trimming took 1 base from V and 2 from J, leaving 10 bases between them. There are 15 residues in the CDR3. In the original processing: Researchers report that nucleated cell counts were estimated from reference gene primer amplification. Assay: immunoSEQ multiplex PCR; the TCRdb copy retains only in-frame clones and omits some. The DNA gave D and trimming, while V, J and clone size come from that table. In the table there are around 220,000 clones, approximately 80% of which are singletons. The source of the sample is a study of blood T cell repertoires in COVID-19. Overall study: PBMCs, B-cell-depleted T cells, or T cells were the source of the cDNA or gDNA that made up the material.

This receptor was obtained from a woman aged 80 or over with COVID-19, enrolled during active disease. Sequenced input: peripheral blood. The rearrangement links TRBV15 to TRBJ2-3, with D possibly TRBD1 on 5 matching bases. The CDR3 is CATSRAQANTDTQYF. CDR3 nucleotides: TGTGCCACCAGCAGAGCACAGGCGAACACAGATACGCAGTATTTT.